These 18 T cell receptor beta chains were sequenced from one sample in a study of T cell responses to AZD1222 COVID-19 vaccine. Generated by immunoSEQ multiplex PCR, the TCRdb table keeps only in-frame clones and is missing some. The table has nearly 110,000 clones, roughly 90% seen once. The source material was peripheral blood, sampled on day 0 of AZD1222 vaccination. The receptor source for this set is an adult in good health.

The chain joins TRBV10-3 to TRBJ1-6; 7 bases are shared with TRBD1. Germline CDR1 is ENHRY and CDR2 is SYGVKD. The CDR3 has 13 amino acids. With 11 bases clipped from V and 6 bases from J, the junction kept 7 bases outside the gene matches. The CDR3 DNA sequence: TGTGCCGTCGGGACAGAGATTAATTCACCCCTCCACTTT. Translation: CAVGTEINSPLHF.

The rearrangement links TRBV2 to TRBJ2-7; 7 bases align to TRBD1. Germline V lookup: CDR1 SNHLY, CDR2 FYNNEI. This CDR3 has 13 amino acids. The ends lost 10 bases at V and 2 bases at J; junction bases unmatched: 8. DNA for the CDR3: TGTGCCACCAGACAGGGAATCACCTACGAGCAGTACTTC. As protein: CATRQGITYEQYF.

The J gene is TRBJ1-1, the V gene TRBV19; maybe TRBD1 (5 bases). The CDR3 has 13 amino acids. Germline V gene data show CDR1 as LNHDA and CDR2 as SQIVND (reference sequence). Deletions cut 8 bases from V and 1 base from J, with 11 bases between. The CDR3 sequence: CASHDRRNTEAFF. Written as DNA, the CDR3 is TGTGCCAGTCACGACAGACGGAACACTGAAGCTTTCTTT. Full variable domain (remainder filled in from reference TRBV19 and TRBJ1-1): DGGITQSPKYLFRKEGQNVTLSCEQNLNHDAMYWYRQDPGQGLRLIYYSQIVNDFQKGDIAEGYSVSREKKESFPLTVTSAQKNPTAFYLCASHDRRNTEAFFGQGTRLTVV.

This chain links TRBV10-3 with TRBJ1-6; maybe TRBD1 (6 bases). The length of the CDR3 is 12 residues. Germline V CDR1 and CDR2: ENHRY, SYGVKD. V dropped 9 bases and J dropped 5 bases, with 8 bases sitting between them. The CDR3 reads CAIGQNNSPLHF. The CDR3, as DNA: TGTGCCATAGGACAGAATAATTCACCCCTCCACTTT.

The chain has TRBV2 and TRBJ1-5, with TRBD1 matching over 8 bases. The J segment lost 1 base and the V segment lost 6 bases, leaving 5 bases of the junction unmatched. Germline CDR1 and CDR2: SNHLY and FYNNEI. There are 15 residues in the CDR3. CDR3 residues: CASRPGGASNQPQHF. CDR3 nucleotide sequence: TGTGCCAGCAGACCAGGGGGCGCCAGCAATCAGCCCCAGCATTTT.

The rearrangement links TRBV18 to TRBJ1-1, with D unresolved. The CDR3 totals 13 residues. V was clipped by 6 bases and J by 3 bases, with 11 bases between them. Germline V gene data show CDR1 as KGHSH and CDR2 as LQKENI. The DNA for the CDR3 is TGTGCCAGCTCCCCGCGGTTGGACACTGAAGCTTTCTTT. This encodes CASSPRLDTEAFF.

This clone is a singleton in its sample. The rearrangement joins TRBV7-9 to TRBJ2-1, with TRBD2 as a possible D gene (5 bases). The CDR3 loop spans 12 amino acids. The germline V gene encodes CDR1 SEHNR and CDR2 FQNEAQ (reference sequence). The germline V and J ends were trimmed by 7 bases and 9 bases, with 13 bases remaining between them. Here the CDR3 DNA reads TGTGCCAGCACCAACCTAGCAGGTGAGCAGTTCTTC. It yields the protein CASTNLAGEQFF.

This clone was observed a few times. The chain recombines TRBV6-2 or TRBV6-3 with TRBJ2-7; the D gene is possibly TRBD1 (6 bases). The V and J ends lost 7 bases and 4 bases respectively, with 26 bases between them. The CDR3 extends over 17 amino acids. Germline CDR1 reads MNHEY; CDR2 reads SVGEGT. CDR3 in amino acids: CASTPFRGMSGTYEQYF. The CDR3 coding sequence is TGTGCCAGCACCCCTTTTAGGGGGATGAGCGGTACGTACGAGCAGTACTTC.

V gene TRBV30 combines with J gene TRBJ2-1; TRBD2 aligns across 11 bases. CDR3 length: 17 amino acids. V gave up 2 bases and J gave up 3 bases; unmatched junction bases: 9. CDR1 and CDR2 from the germline V gene are GTSNPN and SVGIG (reference sequence). CDR3 nucleotides: TGTGCCTGGAGTTTCCCCCTAGCGGGAGGCTACTACAATGAGCAGTTCTTC. It is translated as CAWSFPLAGGYYNEQFF.

A note on this clone: Other DNA sequences of this sample code for an identical CDR3. The chain recombines TRBV11-2 with TRBJ1-3; D is ambiguous. The CDR3 length is 14 residues. The V gene lost 1 base and the J gene lost 0 bases, with 4 bases spanning the gap. Germline lookup yields CDR1 SGHAT and CDR2 FQNNGV. In DNA, the CDR3 is TGTGCCAGCAGCTTAGGGAGCTCTGGAAACACCATATATTTT. This codes for CASSLGSSGNTIYF.

The chain joins TRBV11-1 to TRBJ2-2; D is possibly TRBD1 (5 bases). With 5 bases removed from V and 6 bases from J, the gap between germline ends came to 13 bases. The CDR3 has 14 amino acids. Per germline, CDR1 SGHAT and CDR2 FQDESV (reference sequence). CDR3: CASSPDRGSGELFF. The DNA for the CDR3 is TGTGCCAGCAGCCCCGATAGGGGCTCCGGGGAGCTGTTTTTT.

V gene TRBV10-2 combines with J gene TRBJ2-2, with 9 bases matching TRBD1. Germline V gene lookup returns CDR1 WSHSY and CDR2 SAAADI. V lost 11 bases, J lost 8 bases, and 12 bases stayed unmatched. This CDR3 spans 14 amino acids. CDR3 residues: CAGMLQGAGGELFF. CDR3 DNA: TGCGCCGGGATGCTACAGGGGGCGGGAGGGGAGCTGTTTTTT.

The chain is built from TRBV27 and TRBJ1-5; D not certain. Germline CDR1 and CDR2: MNHEY and SMNVEV (reference sequence). With 10 bases removed from V and 3 bases from J, the gap between germline ends came to 13 bases. The CDR3 loop spans 13 amino acids. The CDR3 region has the DNA TGTGCCACCCAAGGACCGAACAATCAGCCCCAGCATTTT. As protein: CATQGPNNQPQHF.

This chain connects TRBV28 to TRBJ2-1, with a possible D match to TRBD2 (5 bases). The CDR3 runs 14 residues. The germline V gene has CDR1 MDHEN and CDR2 SYDVKM. The V and J ends lost 6 bases and 6 bases respectively, with 15 bases between them. CDR3 bases: TGTGCCAGCAGGACCGAGGGCTATCGCAATGAGCAGTTCTTC. It codes for CASRTEGYRNEQFF. The full variable domain, in which reference TRBV28 and TRBJ2-1 provide the parts outside the CDR3, is DVKVTQSSRYLVKRTGEKVFLECVQDMDHENMFWYRQDPGLGLRLIYFSYDVKMKEKGDIPEGYSVSREKKERFSLILESASTNQTSMYLCASRTEGYRNEQFFGPGTRLTVL.

This sequence joins TRBV27 and TRBJ2-2; TRBD1 matches 10 bases. V trimming: 2 bases; J trimming: 5 bases; junction bases outside the gene matches: 5. The CDR3 loop spans 16 amino acids. CDR1 is MNHEY and CDR2 is SMNVEV in the germline V gene (reference sequence). The CDR3, as DNA: TGTGCCAGCAGTTTAGGGACAGGGGCAGCGACCGGGGAGCTGTTTTTT. It translates to CASSLGTGAATGELFF.

The chain is built from TRBV10-3 and TRBJ1-2; unclear D gene. Trimming cost V 5 bases and J 4 bases, with 11 bases left between them. The CDR3 loop spans 13 amino acids. Germline V gene data show CDR1 as ENHRY and CDR2 as SYGVKD. Here the CDR3 DNA reads TGTGCCATCAGTACCCCAGGTTCCTATGGCTACACCTTC. Its protein product is CAISTPGSYGYTF.

V is TRBV19 and J is TRBJ2-7; D ambiguous. The CDR3 consists of 13 residues. V was clipped by 8 bases and J by 3 bases, with 14 bases between them. Germline CDR1 LNHDA, CDR2 SQIVND (reference sequence). CDR3 sequence reads: CASRAGFNYEQYF. The CDR3 DNA reads TGTGCCAGTCGGGCTGGGTTTAACTACGAGCAGTACTTC. The full variable domain, with the rest looked up from reference TRBV19 and TRBJ2-7, is DGGITQSPKYLFRKEGQNVTLSCEQNLNHDAMYWYRQDPGQGLRLIYYSQIVNDFQKGDIAEGYSVSREKKESFPLTVTSAQKNPTAFYLCASRAGFNYEQYFGPGTRLTVT.

V is TRBV18 and J is TRBJ2-7, with 7 nucleotides matching TRBD1. This CDR3 is 15 amino acids long. Losses at the gene ends were 3 bases for V and 0 bases for J; bases not matched to a gene: 5. In germline, CDR1 is KGHSH, CDR2 LQKENI. The CDR3 sequence is CASSPTGTVSYEQYF. Written as DNA, the CDR3 is TGTGCCAGCTCACCTACCGGGACAGTCTCCTACGAGCAGTACTTC. Complete variable domain (other parts from reference TRBV18 and TRBJ2-7): NAGVMQNPRHLVRRRGQEARLRCSPMKGHSHVYWYRQLPEEGLKFMVYLQKENIIDESGMPKERFSAEFPKEGPSILRIQQVVRGDSAAYFCASSPTGTVSYEQYFGPGTRLTVT.